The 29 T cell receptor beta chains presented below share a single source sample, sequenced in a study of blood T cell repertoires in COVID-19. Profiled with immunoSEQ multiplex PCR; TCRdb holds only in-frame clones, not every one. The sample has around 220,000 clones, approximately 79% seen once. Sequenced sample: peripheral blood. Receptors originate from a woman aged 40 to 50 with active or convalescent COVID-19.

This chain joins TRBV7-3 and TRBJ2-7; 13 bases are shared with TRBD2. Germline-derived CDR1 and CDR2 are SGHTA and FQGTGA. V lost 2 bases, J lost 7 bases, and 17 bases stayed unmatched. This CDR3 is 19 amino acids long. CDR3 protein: CASSLPGPFGLAGEDEQYF. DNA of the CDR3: TGTGCCAGCAGCTTACCGGGTCCCTTCGGACTAGCGGGGGAAGATGAGCAGTACTTC.

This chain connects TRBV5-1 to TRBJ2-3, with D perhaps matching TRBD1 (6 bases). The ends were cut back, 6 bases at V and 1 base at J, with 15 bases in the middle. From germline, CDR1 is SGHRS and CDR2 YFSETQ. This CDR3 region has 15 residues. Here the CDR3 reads CASNSRGTRTDTQYF. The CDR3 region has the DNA TGCGCCAGCAACTCCAGGGGTACACGCACAGATACGCAGTATTTT.

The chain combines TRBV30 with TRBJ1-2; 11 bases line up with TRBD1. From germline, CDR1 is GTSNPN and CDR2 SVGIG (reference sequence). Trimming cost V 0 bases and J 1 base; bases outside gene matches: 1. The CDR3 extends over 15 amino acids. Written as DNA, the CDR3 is TGTGCCTGGAGTGTCGGGACAGGGGGTAACTATGGCTACACCTTC. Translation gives CAWSVGTGGNYGYTF.

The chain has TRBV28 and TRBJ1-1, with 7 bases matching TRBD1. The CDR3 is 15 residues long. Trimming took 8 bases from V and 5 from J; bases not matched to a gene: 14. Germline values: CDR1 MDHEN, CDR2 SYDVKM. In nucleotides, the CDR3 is TGTGCCAGCCTCTCACCGACGACAGGGAGGACTGAAGCTTTCTTT. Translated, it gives CASLSPTTGRTEAFF.

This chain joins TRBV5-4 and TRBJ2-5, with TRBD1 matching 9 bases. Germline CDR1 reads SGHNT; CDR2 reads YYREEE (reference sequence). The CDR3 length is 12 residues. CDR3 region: CAEGQGGETQYF. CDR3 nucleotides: TGTGCAGAGGGACAGGGAGGAGAGACCCAGTACTTC.

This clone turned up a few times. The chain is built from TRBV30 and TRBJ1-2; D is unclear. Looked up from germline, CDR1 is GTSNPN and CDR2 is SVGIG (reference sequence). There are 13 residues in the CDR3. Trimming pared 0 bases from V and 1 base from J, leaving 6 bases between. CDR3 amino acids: CAWSVSLNYGYTF. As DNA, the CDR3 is TGTGCCTGGAGTGTTAGCCTTAACTATGGCTACACCTTC.

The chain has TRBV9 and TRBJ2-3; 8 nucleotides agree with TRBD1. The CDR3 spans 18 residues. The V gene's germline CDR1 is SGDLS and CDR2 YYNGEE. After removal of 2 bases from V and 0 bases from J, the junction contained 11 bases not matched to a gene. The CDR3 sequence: CASSVLRTGWASTDTQYF. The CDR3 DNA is TGTGCCAGCAGCGTGCTAAGGACAGGGTGGGCGAGCACAGATACGCAGTATTTT.

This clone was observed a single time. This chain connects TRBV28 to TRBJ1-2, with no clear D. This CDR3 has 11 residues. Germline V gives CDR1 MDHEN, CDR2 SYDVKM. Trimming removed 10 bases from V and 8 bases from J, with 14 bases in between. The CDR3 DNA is TGTGCCATCGAAGCCATTTTGGGCTACACCTTC. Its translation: CAIEAILGYTF.

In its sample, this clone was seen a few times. In DNA form, the CDR3 reads TGTGCTTCAGGTGAACTAGGAGTGAACACTGAAGCTTTCTTT. The encoded protein is CASGELGVNTEAFF. The chain uses TRBV10-3 and TRBJ1-1; D call uncertain. The germline V gene encodes CDR1 ENHRY and CDR2 SYGVKD. There are 14 residues in the CDR3.

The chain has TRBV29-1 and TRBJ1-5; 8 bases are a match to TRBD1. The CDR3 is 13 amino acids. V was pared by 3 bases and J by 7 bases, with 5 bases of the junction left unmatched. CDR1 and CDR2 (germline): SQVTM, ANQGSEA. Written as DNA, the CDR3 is TGCAGCGTTGACAGGGGGCAGGGGCAGCCCCAGCATTTT. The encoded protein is CSVDRGQGQPQHF.

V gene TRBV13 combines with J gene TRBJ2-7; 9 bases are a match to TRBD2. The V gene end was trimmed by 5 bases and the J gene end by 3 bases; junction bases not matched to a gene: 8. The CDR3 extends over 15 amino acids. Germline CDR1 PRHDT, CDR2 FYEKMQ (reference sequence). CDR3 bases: TGTGCCAGCAGCAAAGAGCGGGGGGCCGGCTACGAGCAGTACTTC. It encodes CASSKERGAGYEQYF.

As DNA, the CDR3 is TGCGCCAGCAGCCCTCGGGACAGCGCCTACGAGCAGTACTTC. This translates into CASSPRDSAYEQYF. V usage is TRBV5-1 and J usage is TRBJ2-7; 7 nucleotides line up with TRBD1. Germline trimming cut 4 bases from V and 2 bases from J; bases unmatched to any gene: 6. The CDR3 covers 14 residues. Germline V gives CDR1 SGHRS, CDR2 YFSETQ.

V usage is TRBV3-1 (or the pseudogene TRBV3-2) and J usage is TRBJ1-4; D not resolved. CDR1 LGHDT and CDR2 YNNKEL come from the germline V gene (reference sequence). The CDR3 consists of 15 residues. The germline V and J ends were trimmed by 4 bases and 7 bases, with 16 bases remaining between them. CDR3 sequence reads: CASSLPYGTGEKLFF. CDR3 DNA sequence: TGTGCCAGCAGCCTGCCGTATGGTACGGGTGAAAAACTGTTTTTT.

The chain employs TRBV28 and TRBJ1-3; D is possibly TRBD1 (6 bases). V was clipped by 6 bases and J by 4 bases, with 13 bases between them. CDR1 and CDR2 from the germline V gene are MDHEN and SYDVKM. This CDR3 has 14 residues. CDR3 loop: CASSSTGRGNTIYF. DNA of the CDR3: TGTGCCAGCAGCTCCACAGGGCGAGGAAACACCATATATTTT.

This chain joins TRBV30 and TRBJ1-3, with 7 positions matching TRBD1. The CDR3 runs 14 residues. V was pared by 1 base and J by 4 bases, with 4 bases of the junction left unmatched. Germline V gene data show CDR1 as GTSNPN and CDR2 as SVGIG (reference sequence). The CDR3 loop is CAWSDDRDGNTIYF. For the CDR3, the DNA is TGTGCCTGGAGTGACGACAGGGACGGAAACACCATATATTTT. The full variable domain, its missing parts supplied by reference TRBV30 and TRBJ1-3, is SQTIHQWPATLVQPVGSPLSLECTVEGTSNPNLYWYRQAAGRGLQLLFYSVGIGQISSEVPQNLSASRPQDRQFILSSKKLLLSDSGFYLCAWSDDRDGNTIYFGEGSWLTVV.

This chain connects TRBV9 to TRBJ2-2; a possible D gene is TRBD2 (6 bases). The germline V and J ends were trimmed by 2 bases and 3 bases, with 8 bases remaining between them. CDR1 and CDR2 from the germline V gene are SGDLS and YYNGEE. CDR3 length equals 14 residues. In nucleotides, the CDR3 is TGTGCCAGCAGCGTTTGGGGGGACACCGGGGAGCTGTTTTTT. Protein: CASSVWGDTGELFF.

CDR3 in amino acids: CASSLEGQGNTEAFF. CDR3 DNA sequence: TGTGCCAGCAGCTTAGAGGGACAGGGAAATACTGAAGCTTTCTTT. This chain joins TRBV7-8 and TRBJ1-1, with TRBD1 matching over 9 bases. With V trimmed by 1 base and J by 5 bases, 5 bases remained unmatched. The CDR3 is made up of 15 amino acids. Germline V gene data show CDR1 as SGHVS and CDR2 as FQNEAQ. Drawing the rest from reference TRBV7-8 and TRBJ1-1, the complete variable domain is GAGVSQSPRYKVAKRGQDVALRCDPISGHVSLFWYQQALGQGPEFLTYFQNEAQLDKSGLPSDRFFAERPEGSVSTLKIQRTQQEDSAVYLCASSLEGQGNTEAFFGQGTRLTVV.

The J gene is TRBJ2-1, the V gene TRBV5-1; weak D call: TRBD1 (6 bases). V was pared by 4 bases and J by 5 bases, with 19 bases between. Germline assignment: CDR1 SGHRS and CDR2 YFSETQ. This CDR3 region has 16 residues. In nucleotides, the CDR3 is TGCGCCAGCAGCATTAACAGGGCGAGTGGAAACAATGAGCAGTTCTTC. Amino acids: CASSINRASGNNEQFF.

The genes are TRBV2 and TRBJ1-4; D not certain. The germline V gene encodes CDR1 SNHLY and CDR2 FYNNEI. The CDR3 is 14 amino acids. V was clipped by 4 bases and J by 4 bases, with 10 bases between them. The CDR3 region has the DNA TGTGCCAGCAGTGGCCAGGCCTTTAATGAAAAACTGTTTTTT. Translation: CASSGQAFNEKLFF.

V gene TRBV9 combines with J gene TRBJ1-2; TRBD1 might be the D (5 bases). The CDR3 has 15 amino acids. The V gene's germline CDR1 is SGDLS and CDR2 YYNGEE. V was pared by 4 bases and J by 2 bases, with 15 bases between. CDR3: CASSPRWGRNYGYTF. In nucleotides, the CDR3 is TGTGCCAGCAGCCCGCGGTGGGGCAGGAACTATGGCTACACCTTC.

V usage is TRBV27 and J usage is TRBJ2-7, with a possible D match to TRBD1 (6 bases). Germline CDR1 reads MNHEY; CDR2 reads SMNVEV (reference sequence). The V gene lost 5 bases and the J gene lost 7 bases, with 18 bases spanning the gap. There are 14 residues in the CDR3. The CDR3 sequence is CASSHETGLGEQYF. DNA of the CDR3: TGTGCCAGCAGTCACGAGACAGGTTTAGGTGAGCAGTACTTC.

The CDR3: CASSLVSVARDEQYF. The CDR3 DNA follows: TGCGCCAGCAGCTTGGTCTCGGTGGCGAGGGACGAGCAGTACTTC. The rearrangement joins TRBV5-1 to TRBJ2-7, with a tentative D call TRBD2 (5 bases). The ends were cut back, 0 bases at V and 5 bases at J, with 15 bases in the middle. Germline V gene data show CDR1 as SGHRS and CDR2 as YFSETQ. The CDR3 is 15 amino acids. The full variable domain, its missing parts supplied by reference TRBV5-1 and TRBJ2-7, is KAGVTQTPRYLIKTRGQQVTLSCSPISGHRSVSWYQQTPGQGLQFLFEYFSETQRNKGNFPGRFSGRQFSNSRSEMNVSTLELGDSALYLCASSLVSVARDEQYFGPGTRLTVT.

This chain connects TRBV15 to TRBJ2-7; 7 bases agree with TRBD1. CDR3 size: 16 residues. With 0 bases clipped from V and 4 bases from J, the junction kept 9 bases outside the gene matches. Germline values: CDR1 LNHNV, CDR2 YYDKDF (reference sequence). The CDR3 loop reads CATSRDLRGRLYEQYF. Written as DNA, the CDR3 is TGTGCCACCAGCAGAGATCTTAGGGGGCGCTTATACGAGCAGTACTTC.

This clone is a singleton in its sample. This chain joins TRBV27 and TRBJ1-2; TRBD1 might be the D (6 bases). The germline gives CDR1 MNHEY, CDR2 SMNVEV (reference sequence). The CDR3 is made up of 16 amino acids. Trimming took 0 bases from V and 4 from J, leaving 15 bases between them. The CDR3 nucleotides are TGTGCCAGCAGTTTATCCGATCAGGGGACAAGCTATGGCTACACCTTC. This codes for CASSLSDQGTSYGYTF.

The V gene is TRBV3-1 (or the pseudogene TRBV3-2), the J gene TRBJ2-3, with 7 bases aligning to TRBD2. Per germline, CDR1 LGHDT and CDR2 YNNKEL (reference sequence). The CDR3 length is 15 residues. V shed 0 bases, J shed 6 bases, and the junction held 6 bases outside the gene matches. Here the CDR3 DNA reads TGTGCCAGCAGCCAAGATGGCCGGGGGGTGGATACGCAGTATTTT. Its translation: CASSQDGRGVDTQYF.

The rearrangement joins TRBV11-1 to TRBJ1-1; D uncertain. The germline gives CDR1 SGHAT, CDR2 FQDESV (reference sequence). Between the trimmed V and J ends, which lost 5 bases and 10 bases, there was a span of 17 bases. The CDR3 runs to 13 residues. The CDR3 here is CASSPDGRSGAFF. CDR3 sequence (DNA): TGTGCCAGCAGCCCGGACGGTCGAAGCGGAGCTTTCTTT.

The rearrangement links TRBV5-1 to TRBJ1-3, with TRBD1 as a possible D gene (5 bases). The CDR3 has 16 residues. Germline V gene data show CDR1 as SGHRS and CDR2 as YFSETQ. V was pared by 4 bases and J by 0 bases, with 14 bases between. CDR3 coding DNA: TGCGCCAGCAGCCCTGGGGGGTTCAGCTCTGGAAACACCATATATTTT. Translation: CASSPGGFSSGNTIYF. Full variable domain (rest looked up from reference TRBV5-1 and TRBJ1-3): KAGVTQTPRYLIKTRGQQVTLSCSPISGHRSVSWYQQTPGQGLQFLFEYFSETQRNKGNFPGRFSGRQFSNSRSEMNVSTLELGDSALYLCASSPGGFSSGNTIYFGEGSWLTVV.

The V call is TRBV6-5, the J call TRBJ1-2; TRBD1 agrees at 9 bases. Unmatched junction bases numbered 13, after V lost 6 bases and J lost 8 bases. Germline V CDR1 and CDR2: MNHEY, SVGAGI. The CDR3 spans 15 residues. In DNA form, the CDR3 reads TGTGCCAGCAGGGCCCTCGGACAGGGGTTAAACGGCTACACCTTC. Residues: CASRALGQGLNGYTF.

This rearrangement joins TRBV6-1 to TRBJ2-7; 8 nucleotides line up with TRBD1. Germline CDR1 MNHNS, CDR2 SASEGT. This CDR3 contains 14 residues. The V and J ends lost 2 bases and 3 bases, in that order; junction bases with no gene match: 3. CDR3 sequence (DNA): TGTGCCAGCAGTGAATTTGGACAGGGCTACGAGCAGTACGTC. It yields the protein CASSEFGQGYEQYV.